Below, 20 T cell receptor beta chains from the same sample are listed, as sequenced in a study of cytomegalovirus exposure and HLA in healthy donors. The PCR employed 60 Vbeta primers together with 13 Jbeta primers. Profiled with immunoSEQ multiplex PCR; TCRdb holds only in-frame clones, not every one. The sample records 150,000 to 200,000 clones, around 73% being singletons. Sequenced sample: PBMCs. Receptors were obtained from a male donor in good health and CMV-seronegative.

The rearrangement joins TRBV11-2 to TRBJ2-1, with TRBD2 identical over 8 bases. Trimming at V came to 5 bases and at J to 6 bases, leaving 6 bases not matched to a gene. The germline CDR1 and CDR2 sequences are SGHAT and FQNNGV. CDR3 length equals 14 residues. CDR3 nucleotides: TGTGCCAGCAGCCTCTCGGGGGGGGGCAATGAGCAGTTCTTC. Its translation is CASSLSGGGNEQFF.

This clone was seen more than once but under ten times. The chain employs TRBV5-1 and TRBJ1-2; 12 bases fit TRBD1. The germline CDR1 and CDR2 sequences are SGHRS and YFSETQ. After removal of 2 bases from V and 7 bases from J, the junction contained 9 bases not matched to a gene. The CDR3 spans 16 residues. The CDR3 bases are TGCGCCAGCAGCTTAAATACCGGGACAGGGGGCATTGGCTACACCTTC. This sequence encodes CASSLNTGTGGIGYTF.

The chain combines TRBV5-4 with TRBJ1-4; D is unresolved. V was pared by 3 bases and J by 7 bases, with 10 bases between. The CDR3 is 13 residues long. In germline, CDR1 is SGHNT, CDR2 YYREEE (reference sequence). The CDR3 DNA is TGTGCCAGCAGCTCGGTTGATGCTGAAAAACTGTTTTTT. The encoded protein is CASSSVDAEKLFF.

V gene TRBV7-2 combines with J gene TRBJ2-7, with a tentative D call TRBD1 (5 bases). The V gene lost 7 bases and the J gene lost 5 bases, with 15 bases spanning the gap. Germline CDR1 reads SGHTA; CDR2 reads FQGNSA. The CDR3 runs 13 residues. The CDR3 region has the DNA TGTGCCAGCACCACTTTTAGGGGCGACGAGCAGTACTTC. Protein sequence: CASTTFRGDEQYF.

The chain links TRBV6-6 to TRBJ2-7; maybe TRBD2 (5 bases). CDR3 length: 14 amino acids. The germline CDR1 and CDR2 sequences are MNHNY and SVGAGI (reference sequence). Trimming left V 5 bases short and J 1 base short, with 12 bases between. CDR3 coding DNA: TGTGCCAGCAGTCCCTCAGGCGGGTCCTACGAGCAGTACTTC. Translating it yields CASSPSGGSYEQYF.

J is TRBJ1-2 and V is TRBV7-2; TRBD1 might be the D (6 bases). Trimming shortened V by 7 bases and J by 5 bases, and 14 bases separated the two germline ends. In germline, CDR1 is SGHTA, CDR2 FQGNSA. CDR3 length: 13 amino acids. CDR3 DNA: TGTGCCAGCACCCCCCTACAGGGATATGGCTACACCTTC. It translates to CASTPLQGYGYTF. The full variable domain, rest sourced from reference TRBV7-2 and TRBJ1-2, is GAGVSQSPSNKVTEKGKDVELRCDPISGHTALYWYRQSLGQGLEFLIYFQGNSAPDKSGLPSDRFSAERTGGSVSTLTIQRTQQEDSAVYLCASTPLQGYGYTFGSGTRLTVV.

The gene calls are TRBV6-5 and TRBJ2-1; TRBD2 agrees at 7 bases. Unmatched junction bases numbered 11, after V lost 4 bases and J lost 5 bases. The CDR3 length is 16 residues. Germline V lookup: CDR1 MNHEY, CDR2 SVGAGI. The CDR3 bases are TGTGCCAGCAGTTGGACTAGAGCGGGATCCCACAATGAGCAGTTCTTC. It is translated as CASSWTRAGSHNEQFF.

This clone was seen a handful of times. J is TRBJ1-2 and V is TRBV5-1; D is undetermined. There are 13 residues in the CDR3. Germline V gene sequence: CDR1 SGHRS, CDR2 YFSETQ. V lost 0 bases to trimming and J lost 4 bases, with 7 bases between them. CDR3 bases: TGCGCCAGCAGCTTGGTTGTGGCCTATGGCTACACCTTC. As protein: CASSLVVAYGYTF. The complete variable domain, with remaining parts taken from reference TRBV5-1 and TRBJ1-2, reads KAGVTQTPRYLIKTRGQQVTLSCSPISGHRSVSWYQQTPGQGLQFLFEYFSETQRNKGNFPGRFSGRQFSNSRSEMNVSTLELGDSALYLCASSLVVAYGYTFGSGTRLTVV.

The rearrangement uses TRBV5-5 and TRBJ1-1; D remains unclear. Looked up from germline, CDR1 is SGHKS and CDR2 is YYEKEE (reference sequence). V lost 2 bases, J lost 8 bases, and 13 bases lay in between. The CDR3 length is 13 residues. The chain's CDR3 is CASSFRDAIEAFF. In nucleotides, the CDR3 is TGTGCCAGCAGCTTTCGGGATGCGATCGAAGCTTTCTTT.

V gene TRBV6-1 combines with J gene TRBJ1-3; D call uncertain. Between the trimmed V and J ends, which lost 7 bases and 4 bases, there was a span of 14 bases. The CDR3 spans 14 residues. Germline CDR1 and CDR2: MNHNS and SASEGT. CDR3 sequence reads: CASKYGIVGNTIYF. The CDR3, as DNA: TGTGCCAGCAAATACGGGATAGTCGGAAACACCATATATTTT.

The chain carries TRBV19 and TRBJ2-3; 8 bases are a match to TRBD2. The CDR3 spans 15 residues. Trimming at V came to 0 bases and at J to 4 bases, leaving 3 bases not matched to a gene. Germline V lookup: CDR1 LNHDA, CDR2 SQIVND (reference sequence). The CDR3 DNA sequence: TGTGCCAGTAGTATAGAAGGCGGGAGGCCAGATACGCAGTATTTT. It codes for CASSIEGGRPDTQYF.

CDR3 in amino acids: CASSFQTGGGEQYF. The CDR3 nucleotides are TGTGCCAGCAGTTTTCAGACAGGGGGCGGCGAGCAGTACTTC. This rearrangement joins TRBV27 to TRBJ2-7; 10 nucleotides align to TRBD1. CDR1 and CDR2 (germline): MNHEY, SMNVEV (reference sequence). The CDR3 consists of 14 residues. V dropped 3 bases and J dropped 6; count of bases not matched to a gene: 5.

The chain combines TRBV9 with TRBJ2-3; 7 nucleotides align to TRBD2. The trim removed 3 bases at V and 0 bases at J, leaving 16 bases unmatched. The CDR3 extends over 19 amino acids. Looked up from germline, CDR1 is SGDLS and CDR2 is YYNGEE. CDR3 nucleotides: TGTGCCAGCAGCGGCCCGGGGGTTCGGCGGGACTATAGCACAGATACGCAGTATTTT. Its protein is CASSGPGVRRDYSTDTQYF.

The V and J genes are TRBV28 and TRBJ1-1, with 7 bases matching TRBD1. Unmatched junction bases numbered 10, after V lost 7 bases and J lost 11 bases. This CDR3 is built from 12 residues. CDR1 and CDR2 (germline): MDHEN, SYDVKM. CDR3 residues: CASKSGGLAAFF. The CDR3 DNA is TGTGCCAGCAAGTCAGGGGGGCTTGCCGCTTTCTTT.

The rearrangement joins TRBV7-2 to TRBJ2-5, with D possibly matching TRBD1 (5 bases). Germline loops: CDR1 SGHTA, CDR2 FQGNSA. CDR3 size: 12 residues. Trimming stripped 5 bases from V and 5 bases from J, with 9 bases between. CDR3 nucleotide sequence: TGTGCCAGCAGCCCAGGGCATGAGACCCAGTACTTC. Translation gives CASSPGHETQYF.

The chain uses TRBV13 and TRBJ2-5; tentative D call: TRBD1 (6 bases). V lost 2 bases and J lost 4, with 11 bases in between. Germline CDR1 and CDR2: PRHDT and FYEKMQ (reference sequence). The CDR3 length is 14 residues. In nucleotides, the CDR3 is TGTGCCAGCAGCTTAAGGGGGAATTTAGAGACCCAGTACTTC. Translated: CASSLRGNLETQYF. Full variable domain (missing parts from reference TRBV13 and TRBJ2-5): AAGVIQSPRHLIKEKRETATLKCYPIPRHDTVYWYQQGPGQDPQFLISFYEKMQSDKGSIPDRFSAQQFSDYHSELNMSSLELGDSALYFCASSLRGNLETQYFGPGTRLLVL.

This sequence joins TRBV6-6 and TRBJ2-3; 8 bases map to TRBD2. The junction had 5 bases not matched to a gene; V was cut back by 5 bases and J by 1 base. In germline, CDR1 is MNHNY, CDR2 SVGAGI (reference sequence). The CDR3 consists of 15 residues. CDR3 region: CASSAGGAGTDTQYF. CDR3 nucleotide sequence: TGTGCCAGCAGTGCCGGGGGGGCCGGCACAGATACGCAGTATTTT.

The chain couples TRBV7-9 to TRBJ1-2; maybe TRBD1 (6 bases). V lost 1 base and J lost 5, with 14 bases in between. This CDR3 contains 15 residues. From germline, CDR1 is SEHNR and CDR2 FQNEAQ (reference sequence). In DNA, the CDR3 is TGTGCCAGCAGCTTAGGGGTCGCAGGGGTTTATGGCTACACCTTC. The encoded protein is CASSLGVAGVYGYTF.

CDR3 in DNA: TGTGCCAGCAGCAGGGACAGGAATAGCAATCAGCCCCAGCATTTT. Amino acid sequence: CASSRDRNSNQPQHF. The gene calls are TRBV7-2 and TRBJ1-5; 8 nucleotides match TRBD1. The CDR3 covers 15 residues. V dropped 5 bases and J dropped 0; count of bases not matched to a gene: 3. Per the germline V gene, CDR1 is SGHTA and CDR2 is FQGNSA.

This rearrangement joins TRBV27 to TRBJ2-1; 9 bases are shared with TRBD2. Germline V CDR1 and CDR2: MNHEY, SMNVEV (reference sequence). Unmatched junction bases numbered 3, after V lost 7 bases and J lost 2 bases. The CDR3 covers 14 residues. The CDR3: CASIAGAPYNEQFF. The DNA for the CDR3 is TGTGCCAGCATAGCGGGAGCCCCCTACAATGAGCAGTTCTTC.